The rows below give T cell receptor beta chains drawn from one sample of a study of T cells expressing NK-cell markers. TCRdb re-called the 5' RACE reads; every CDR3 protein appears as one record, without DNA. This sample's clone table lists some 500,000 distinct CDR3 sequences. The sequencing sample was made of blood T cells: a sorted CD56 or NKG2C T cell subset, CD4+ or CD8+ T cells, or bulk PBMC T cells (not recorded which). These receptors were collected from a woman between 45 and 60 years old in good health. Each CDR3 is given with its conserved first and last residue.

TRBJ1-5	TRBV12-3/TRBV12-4	CASSSTNTIYSNQPQHF
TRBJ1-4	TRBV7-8	CASRTDREGANEKLFF
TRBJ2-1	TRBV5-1	CASSLVCSGRYNEQFF
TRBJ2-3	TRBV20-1	CSAGMTSGSLTDTQYF
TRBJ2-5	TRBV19	CASSRAFGETQYF
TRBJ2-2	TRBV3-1	CASSPRSLRGLEGSLRTGELFF
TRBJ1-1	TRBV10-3	CAISPGTANTEAFF
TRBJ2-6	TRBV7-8	CASSPRVGANVLTF
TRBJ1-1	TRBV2	CASSEWGSTEAFF
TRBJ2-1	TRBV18	CASSLRTSSDSYNEQFF
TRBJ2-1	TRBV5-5	CASSLGRKQFF
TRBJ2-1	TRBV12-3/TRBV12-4	CASSPLKHNEQFF
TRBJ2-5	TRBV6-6	CASTGGETQYF
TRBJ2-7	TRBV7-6	CASSSAEGQVFYEQYF
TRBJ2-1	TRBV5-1	CASSLVSGSWDEQFF
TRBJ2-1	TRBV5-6	CASSWRTRASGNEQFF
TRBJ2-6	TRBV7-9	CASSLDRGTGTSGANVLTF
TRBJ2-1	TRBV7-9	CASGTISEQFF
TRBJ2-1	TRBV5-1	CASSYDTSRPFF
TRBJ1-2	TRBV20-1	CSAIWTRPYGYTF
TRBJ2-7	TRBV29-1	CSVASGTGAYEQYF
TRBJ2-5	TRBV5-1	CASSLEASGKETQYF
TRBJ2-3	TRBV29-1	CSVLLAARTDTQYF
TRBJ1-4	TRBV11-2	CASSPGRGREEKLFF
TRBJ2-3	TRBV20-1	CSNQREHTDTQYF
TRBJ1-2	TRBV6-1	CASSEYPGGYGYTF
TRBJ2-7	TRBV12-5	CASGLLVYEQYF